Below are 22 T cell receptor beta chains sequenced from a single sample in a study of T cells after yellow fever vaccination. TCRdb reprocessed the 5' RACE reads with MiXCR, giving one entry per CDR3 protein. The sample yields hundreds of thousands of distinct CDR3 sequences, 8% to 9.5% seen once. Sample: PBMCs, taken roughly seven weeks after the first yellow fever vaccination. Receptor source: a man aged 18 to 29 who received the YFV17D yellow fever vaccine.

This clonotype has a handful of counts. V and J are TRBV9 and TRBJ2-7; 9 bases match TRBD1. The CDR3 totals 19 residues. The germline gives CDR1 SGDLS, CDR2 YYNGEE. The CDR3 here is CASTVRPGTGKMMLYEQYV. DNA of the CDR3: TGTGCCAGCACCGTACGGCCCGGGACAGGGAAAATGATGCTCTACGAGCAGTACGTC.

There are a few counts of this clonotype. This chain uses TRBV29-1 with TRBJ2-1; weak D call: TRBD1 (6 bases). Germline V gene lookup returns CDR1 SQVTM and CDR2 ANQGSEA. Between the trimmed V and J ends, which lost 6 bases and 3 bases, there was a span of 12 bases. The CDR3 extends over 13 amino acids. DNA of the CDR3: TGCAGCGTAACCGGGACATTCTACAATGAGCAGTTCTTC. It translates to CSVTGTFYNEQFF.

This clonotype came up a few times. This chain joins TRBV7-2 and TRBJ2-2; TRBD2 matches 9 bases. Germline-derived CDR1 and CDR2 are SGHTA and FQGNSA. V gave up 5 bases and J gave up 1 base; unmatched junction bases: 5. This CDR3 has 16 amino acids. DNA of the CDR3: TGTGCCAGCAGCGTTCGACTAGCGGTGAACACCGGGGAGCTGTTTTTT. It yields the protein CASSVRLAVNTGELFF.

CDR3 sequence reads: CASSEAGGRKFF. CDR3 coding DNA: TGTGCCAGCAGTGAAGCGGGGGGACGGAAATTCTTC. The chain carries TRBV6-1 and TRBJ2-1; D possibly corresponds to TRBD2 (6 bases). Trimming pared 0 bases from V and 16 bases from J, leaving 13 bases between. There are 12 residues in the CDR3. CDR1 and CDR2 from the germline V gene are MNHNS and SASEGT.

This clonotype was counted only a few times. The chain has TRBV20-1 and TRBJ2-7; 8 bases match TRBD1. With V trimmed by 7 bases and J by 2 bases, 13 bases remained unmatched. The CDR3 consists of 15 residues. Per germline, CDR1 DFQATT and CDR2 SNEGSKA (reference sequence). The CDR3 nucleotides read TGCAGTGGTAGGAGTTGGGGGACAGGCGCCTACGAGCAGTACTTC. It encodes CSGRSWGTGAYEQYF.

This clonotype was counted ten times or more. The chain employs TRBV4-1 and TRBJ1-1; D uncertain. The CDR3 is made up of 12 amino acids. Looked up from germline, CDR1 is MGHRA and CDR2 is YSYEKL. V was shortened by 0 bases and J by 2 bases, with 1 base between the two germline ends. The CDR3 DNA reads TGCGCCAGCAGCCAAGATAACACTGAAGCTTTCTTT. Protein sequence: CASSQDNTEAFF.

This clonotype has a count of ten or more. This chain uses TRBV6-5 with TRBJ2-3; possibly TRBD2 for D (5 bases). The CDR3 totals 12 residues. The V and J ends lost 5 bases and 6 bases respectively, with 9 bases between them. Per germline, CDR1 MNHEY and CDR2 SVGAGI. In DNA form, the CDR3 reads TGTGCCAGCAGTACACTAGATGATACGCAGTATTTT. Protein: CASSTLDDTQYF.

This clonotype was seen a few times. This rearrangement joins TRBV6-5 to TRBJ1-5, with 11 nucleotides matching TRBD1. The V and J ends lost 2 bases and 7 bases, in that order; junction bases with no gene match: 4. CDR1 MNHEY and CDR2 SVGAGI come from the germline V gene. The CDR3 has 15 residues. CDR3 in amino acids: CASSYGTGGDQPQHF. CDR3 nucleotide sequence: TGTGCCAGCAGTTACGGGACAGGGGGGGACCAGCCCCAGCATTTT.

The DNA of the CDR3 is TGCAGTGAGAGAAGGGGGGGCAGACAAGAGACCCAGTACTTC. It is translated as CSERRGGRQETQYF. The J gene is TRBJ2-5, the V gene TRBV20-1; maybe TRBD2 (7 bases). V was pared by 7 bases and J by 2 bases, with 17 bases between. This CDR3 region has 14 residues. Germline loops: CDR1 DFQATT, CDR2 SNEGSKA (reference sequence).

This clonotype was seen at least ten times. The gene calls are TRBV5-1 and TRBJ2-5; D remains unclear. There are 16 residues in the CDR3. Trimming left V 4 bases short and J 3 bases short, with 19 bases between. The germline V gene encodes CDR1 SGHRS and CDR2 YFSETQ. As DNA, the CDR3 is TGCGCCAGCAGCCGCGATCCTCTACTTGGGAAAGAGACCCAGTACTTC. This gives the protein CASSRDPLLGKETQYF.

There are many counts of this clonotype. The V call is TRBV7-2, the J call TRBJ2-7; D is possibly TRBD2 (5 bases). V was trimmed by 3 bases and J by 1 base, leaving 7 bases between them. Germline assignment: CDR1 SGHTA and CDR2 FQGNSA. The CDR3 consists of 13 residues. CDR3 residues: CASSFRGSYEQYF. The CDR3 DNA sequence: TGTGCCAGCAGCTTTCGGGGTTCCTACGAGCAGTACTTC.

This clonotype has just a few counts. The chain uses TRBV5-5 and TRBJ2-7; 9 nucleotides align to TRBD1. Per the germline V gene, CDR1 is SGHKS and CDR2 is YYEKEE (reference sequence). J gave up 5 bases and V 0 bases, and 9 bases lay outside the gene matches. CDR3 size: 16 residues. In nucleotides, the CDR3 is TGTGCCAGCAGCTTGGCCGGGACAGGGCAAGTCCACGAGCAGTACTTC. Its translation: CASSLAGTGQVHEQYF.

This chain's CDR3 is CASSQGTGQMNTEAFF. CDR3 sequence (DNA): TGCGCCAGCAGCCAAGGGACAGGACAAATGAACACTGAAGCTTTCTTT. The rearrangement links TRBV4-1 to TRBJ1-1; 7 bases are shared with TRBD1. From germline, CDR1 is MGHRA and CDR2 YSYEKL. Germline trimming cut 1 base from V and 0 bases from J; bases unmatched to any gene: 5. CDR3 length: 16 amino acids.

The CDR3: CASSRTGDSTNEKLFF. DNA for the CDR3: TGTGCCAGCTCACGGACAGGGGACTCAACTAATGAAAAACTGTTTTTT. The chain is built from TRBV18 and TRBJ1-4, with 9 bases identical to TRBD1. The CDR3 covers 16 residues. The ends lost 4 bases at V and 0 bases at J; junction bases unmatched: 3. The germline CDR1 and CDR2 sequences are KGHSH and LQKENI.

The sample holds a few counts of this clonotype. This CDR3 is CASSITGYSNQPQHF. CDR3 coding DNA: TGTGCCAGTAGTATCACAGGGTATAGCAATCAGCCCCAGCATTTT. J is TRBJ1-5 and V is TRBV19; possible D gene TRBD1, 6 bases. V was shortened by 3 bases and J by 0 bases, with 9 bases between the two germline ends. The CDR3 has 15 amino acids. The V gene's germline CDR1 is LNHDA and CDR2 SQIVND (reference sequence).

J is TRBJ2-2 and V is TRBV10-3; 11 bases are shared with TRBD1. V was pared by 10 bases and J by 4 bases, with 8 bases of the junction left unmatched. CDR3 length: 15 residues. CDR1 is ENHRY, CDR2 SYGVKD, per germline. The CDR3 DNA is TGTGCCACCGCTGTCGGGACAGGGGGCACCGGGGAGCTGTTTTTT. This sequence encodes CATAVGTGGTGELFF.

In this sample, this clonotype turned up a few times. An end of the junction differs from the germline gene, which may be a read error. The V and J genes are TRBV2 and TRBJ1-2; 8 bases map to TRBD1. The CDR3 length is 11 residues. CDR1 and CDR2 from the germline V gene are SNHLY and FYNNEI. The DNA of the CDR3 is TGTGCCAGCAGTGAAGGACAGGGGCCGGCCTTC. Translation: CASSEGQGPAF. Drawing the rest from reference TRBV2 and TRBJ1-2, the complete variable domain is EPEVTQTPSHQVTQMGQEVILRCVPISNHLYFYWYRQILGQKVEFLVSFYNNEISEKSEIFDDQFSVERPDGSNFTLKIRSTKLEDSAMYFCASSEGQGPAFGSGTRLTVV.

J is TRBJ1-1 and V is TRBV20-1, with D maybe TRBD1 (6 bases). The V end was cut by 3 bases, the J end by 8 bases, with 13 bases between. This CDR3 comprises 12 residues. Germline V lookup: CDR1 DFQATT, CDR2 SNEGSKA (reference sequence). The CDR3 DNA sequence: TGCAGTGCTAGGGGAGACAGGCTGGAAGCTTTCTTT. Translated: CSARGDRLEAFF.

The CDR3 loop reads CASSSGRAGEQYF. In DNA form, the CDR3 reads TGTGCCAGCAGCTCGGGAAGGGCTGGAGAGCAGTACTTC. This chain uses TRBV12-3 or TRBV12-4 with TRBJ2-7; TRBD2 is a possible D gene (5 bases). V was trimmed by 6 bases and J by 7 bases, leaving 16 bases between them. The CDR3 runs to 13 residues.

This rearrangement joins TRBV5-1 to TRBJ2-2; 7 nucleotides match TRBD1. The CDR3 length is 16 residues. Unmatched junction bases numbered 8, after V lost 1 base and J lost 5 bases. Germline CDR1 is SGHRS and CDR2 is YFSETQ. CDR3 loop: CASSLRTGLETGELFF. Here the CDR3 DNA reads TGCGCCAGCAGCTTGCGGACAGGTTTAGAAACCGGGGAGCTGTTTTTT.

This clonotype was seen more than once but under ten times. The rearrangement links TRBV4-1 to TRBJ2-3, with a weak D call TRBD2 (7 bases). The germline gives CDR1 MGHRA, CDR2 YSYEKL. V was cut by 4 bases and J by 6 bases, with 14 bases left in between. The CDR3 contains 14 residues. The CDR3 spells CASSLFGGPDTQYF. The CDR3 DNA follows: TGCGCCAGCAGCCTTTTCGGGGGGCCGGATACGCAGTATTTT.

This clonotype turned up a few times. CDR3 nucleotide sequence: TGTGCCAGCAGCGAACAGGGGGCCAAAAACATTCAGTACTTC. Translation gives CASSEQGAKNIQYF. The chain recombines TRBV11-2 with TRBJ2-4; TRBD1 aligns across 7 bases. This CDR3 has 14 amino acids. J gave up 1 base and V 5 bases, and 2 bases lay outside the gene matches. The germline CDR1 and CDR2 sequences are SGHAT and FQNNGV.